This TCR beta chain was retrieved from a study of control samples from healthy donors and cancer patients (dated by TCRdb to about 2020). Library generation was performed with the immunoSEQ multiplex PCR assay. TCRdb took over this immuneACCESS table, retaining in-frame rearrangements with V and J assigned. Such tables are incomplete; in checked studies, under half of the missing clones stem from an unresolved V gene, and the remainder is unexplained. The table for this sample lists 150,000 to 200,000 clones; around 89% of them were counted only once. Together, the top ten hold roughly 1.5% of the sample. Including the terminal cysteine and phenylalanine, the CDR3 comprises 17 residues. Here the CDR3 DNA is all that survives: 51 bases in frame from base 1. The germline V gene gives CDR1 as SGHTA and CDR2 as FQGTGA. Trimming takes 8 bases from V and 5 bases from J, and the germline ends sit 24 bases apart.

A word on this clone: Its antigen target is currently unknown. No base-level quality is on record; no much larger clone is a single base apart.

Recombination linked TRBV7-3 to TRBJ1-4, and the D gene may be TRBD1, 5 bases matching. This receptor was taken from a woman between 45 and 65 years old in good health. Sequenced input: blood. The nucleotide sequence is TGTGCCAGCGCTAGAGACGGAGAGGGGATCGTGAATGAAAAACTGTTTTTT. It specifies CASARDGEGIVNEKLFF.